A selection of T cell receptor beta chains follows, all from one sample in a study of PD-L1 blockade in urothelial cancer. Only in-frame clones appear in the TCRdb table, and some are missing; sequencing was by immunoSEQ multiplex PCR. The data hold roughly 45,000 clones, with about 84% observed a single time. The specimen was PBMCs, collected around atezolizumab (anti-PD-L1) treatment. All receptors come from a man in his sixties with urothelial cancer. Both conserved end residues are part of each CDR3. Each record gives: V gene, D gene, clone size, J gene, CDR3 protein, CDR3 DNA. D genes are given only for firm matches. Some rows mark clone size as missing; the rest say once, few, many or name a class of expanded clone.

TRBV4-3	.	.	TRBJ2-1	CASSQDTRGEQFF	TGCGCCAGCAGCCAAGATACCCGGGGTGAGCAGTTCTTC
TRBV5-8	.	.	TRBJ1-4	CASTMGRGNEKLFF	TGTGCCAGCACCATGGGAAGGGGTAATGAAAAACTGTTTTTT
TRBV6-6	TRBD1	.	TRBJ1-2	CASSGPGTGTNYGYTF	TGTGCCAGCAGTGGGCCCGGGACAGGGACTAACTATGGCTACACCTTC
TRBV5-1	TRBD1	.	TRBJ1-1	CASEQGATNTEAFF	TGCGCCAGTGAACAGGGGGCGACGAACACTGAAGCTTTCTTT
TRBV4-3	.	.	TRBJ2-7	CASSQDRGRIYEQYF	TGCGCCAGCAGCCAAGACAGGGGAAGGATCTACGAGCAGTACTTC
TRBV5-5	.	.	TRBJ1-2	CASSLYEGVYGYTF	TGTGCCAGCAGCCTATACGAGGGGGTCTATGGCTACACCTTC
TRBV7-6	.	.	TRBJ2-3	CASSDSGTDTQYF	TGTGCCAGCAGCGATAGCGGAACAGATACGCAGTATTTT
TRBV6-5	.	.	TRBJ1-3	CASTQGSGNTIYF	TGTGCCAGCACCCAGGGGTCCGGAAACACCATATATTTT
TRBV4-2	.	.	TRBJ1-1	CASSQDHTNTEAFF	TGTGCCAGCAGCCAAGACCACACGAACACTGAAGCTTTCTTT
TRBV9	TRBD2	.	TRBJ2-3	CASSNPLWTSGNHTDTQYF	TGTGCCAGCAGCAACCCCCTCTGGACTAGCGGGAACCACACAGATACGCAGTATTTT
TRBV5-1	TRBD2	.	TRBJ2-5	CASSGLAGGTQETQYF	TGCGCCAGCAGCGGGCTAGCGGGGGGTACCCAAGAGACCCAGTACTTC
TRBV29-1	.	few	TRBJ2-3	CSVEREFFADTQYF	TGCAGCGTTGAACGGGAGTTTTTCGCAGATACGCAGTATTTT
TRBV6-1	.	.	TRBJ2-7	CASSRAKGDEQYF	TGTGCCAGCAGTCGCGCGAAGGGGGACGAGCAGTACTTC
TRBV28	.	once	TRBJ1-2	CASSLQLEGYTF	TGTGCCAGCAGTTTGCAGTTGGAGGGCTACACCTTC
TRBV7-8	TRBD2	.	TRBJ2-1	CASSLASGGISGEQFF	TGTGCCAGCAGCTTAGCTAGCGGGGGGATCTCGGGTGAGCAGTTCTTC
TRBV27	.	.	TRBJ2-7	CASSLYSPGEQYF	TGTGCCAGCAGTTTATACAGTCCGGGGGAGCAGTACTTC
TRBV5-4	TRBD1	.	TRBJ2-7	CASSRGQGPDEQYF	TGTGCCAGCAGCCGGGGACAGGGACCTGACGAGCAGTACTTC
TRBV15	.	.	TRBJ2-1	CATSEAGYYNEQFF	TGTGCCACCAGCGAGGCCGGTTACTACAATGAGCAGTTCTTC
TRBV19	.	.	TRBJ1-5	CASSDPGLINQPQHF	TGTGCCAGTAGTGACCCCGGACTGATCAATCAGCCCCAGCATTTT
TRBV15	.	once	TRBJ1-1	CATSRVRGRNTEAFF	TGTGCCACCAGCAGAGTAAGGGGAAGGAACACTGAAGCTTTCTTT
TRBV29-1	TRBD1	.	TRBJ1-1	CSAGTGGSTEAFF	TGCAGCGCTGGGACAGGGGGCTCGACTGAAGCTTTCTTT
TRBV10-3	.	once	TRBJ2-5	CATKSGAGEETQYF	TGTGCCACCAAATCTGGGGCAGGAGAAGAGACCCAGTACTTC
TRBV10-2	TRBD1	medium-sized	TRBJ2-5	CASSEGQGTKTQYF	TGCGCCAGCAGTGAAGGACAGGGGACCAAGACCCAGTACTTC
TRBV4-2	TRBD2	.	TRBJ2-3	CASSHGGTSGATDTQYF	TGTGCCAGCAGCCACGGGGGGACTAGCGGAGCCACAGATACGCAGTATTTT
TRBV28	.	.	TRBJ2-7	CASSVDSPYEQYF	TGTGCCAGCAGTGTGGACAGTCCCTACGAGCAGTACTTC
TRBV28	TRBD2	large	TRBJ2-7	CASSLRPGLAGGRLSYEQYF	TGTGCCAGCAGTTTACGACCGGGACTAGCGGGAGGCCGACTCTCCTACGAGCAGTACTTC
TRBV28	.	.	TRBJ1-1	CASSRAEPEAFF	TGTGCCAGCAGCCGCGCGGAGCCTGAAGCTTTCTTT
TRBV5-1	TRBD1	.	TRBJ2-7	CASSLYEFGQGYEQYF	TGCGCCAGCAGCTTGTATGAGTTCGGACAGGGCTACGAGCAGTACTTC
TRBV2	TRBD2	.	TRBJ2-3	CASSLTSGGTDTQYF	TGTGCCAGCAGTTTGACTAGCGGGGGCACAGATACGCAGTATTTT
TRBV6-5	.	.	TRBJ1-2	CASSSSAGFWDGYTF	TGTGCCAGCAGTTCTTCCGCAGGCTTCTGGGATGGCTACACCTTC
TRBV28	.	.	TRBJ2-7	CASTPLGDISYEQYF	TGTGCCAGCACCCCGCTAGGGGACATCTCCTACGAGCAGTACTTC
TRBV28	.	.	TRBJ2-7	CASSLSLPGRNEQYF	TGTGCCAGCAGTTTATCCCTTCCGGGTAGGAACGAGCAGTACTTC
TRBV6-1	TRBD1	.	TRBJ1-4	CASSVDRGRGKLFF	TGTGCCAGCAGTGTGGACAGGGGGCGCGGAAAACTGTTTTTT
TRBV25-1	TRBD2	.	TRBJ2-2	CASSPTSLVGELFF	TGTGCCAGCAGTCCGACTAGCTTAGTCGGGGAGCTGTTTTTT
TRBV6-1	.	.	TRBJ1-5	CASSEAGDSNQPQHF	TGTGCCAGCAGTGAAGCCGGGGATAGCAATCAGCCCCAGCATTTT
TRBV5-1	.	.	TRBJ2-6	CASSLYYGGTTSGANVLTF	TGCGCCAGCAGCTTGTATTATGGCGGGACGACATCTGGGGCCAACGTCCTGACTTTC
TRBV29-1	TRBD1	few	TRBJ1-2	CSVARGQGKGYTF	TGCAGCGTGGCTCGGGGACAGGGAAAGGGCTACACCTTC
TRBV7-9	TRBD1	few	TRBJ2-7	CASSQDRSPYEQYF	TGTGCCAGCAGCCAGGACAGGAGCCCCTACGAGCAGTACTTC
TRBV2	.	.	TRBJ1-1	CASSSPSRLMGFEAFF	TGTGCCAGCAGTTCACCGAGTAGGCTGATGGGCTTTGAAGCTTTCTTT
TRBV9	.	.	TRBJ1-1	CASSVGHAINTEAFF	TGTGCCAGCAGCGTAGGACACGCAATTAACACTGAAGCTTTCTTT
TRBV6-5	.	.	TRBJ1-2	CASSYQAGIYGYTF	TGTGCCAGCAGTTACCAGGCAGGCATCTATGGCTACACCTTC
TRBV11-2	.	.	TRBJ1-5	CASSLKANQPQHF	TGTGCCAGCAGCCTAAAAGCTAATCAGCCCCAGCATTTT
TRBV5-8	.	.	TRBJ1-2	CASSLPQGIGYTF	TGTGCCAGCAGCTTGCCACAGGGTATAGGCTACACCTTC
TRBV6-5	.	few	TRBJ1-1	CASSSGQWGTEAFF	TGTGCCAGCAGCAGCGGACAGTGGGGGACTGAAGCTTTCTTT
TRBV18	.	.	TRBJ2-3	CASSPRGSLGTDTQYF	TGTGCCAGCTCACCGCGGGGAAGCCTGGGCACAGATACGCAGTATTTT
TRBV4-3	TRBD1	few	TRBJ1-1	CASSPQGALAEAFF	TGCGCCAGCAGCCCACAGGGGGCTCTCGCTGAAGCTTTCTTT
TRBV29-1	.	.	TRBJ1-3	CSGRTGGTIYF	TGCAGCGGCAGGACCGGGGGCACCATATATTTT
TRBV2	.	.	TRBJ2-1	CASSARGRWQFF	TGTGCCAGCAGTGCAAGGGGAAGGTGGCAGTTCTTC
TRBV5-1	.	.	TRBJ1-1	CASRGPQGNTEAFF	TGCGCCAGCAGAGGGCCACAGGGGAACACTGAAGCTTTCTTT
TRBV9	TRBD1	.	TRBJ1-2	CASSVATVIDRGYGYTF	TGTGCCAGCAGCGTAGCTACGGTTATAGACAGGGGCTATGGCTACACCTTC
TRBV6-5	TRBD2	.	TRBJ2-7	CATALGTSGSYEQYF	TGTGCCACCGCCCTTGGGACTAGCGGGAGTTACGAGCAGTACTTC